This T cell receptor (beta chain) was sequenced in a study of cytomegalovirus exposure and HLA in healthy donors. Study-level background: Findings of an earlier analysis included around 100 million unique TCR beta sequences from 190 million or so T cells. Study conclusions and caveats: Accurate predictions that matched the HLA-A and HLA-B alleles of most subjects were reportedly made from TCR beta sequences.

The PCR was carried out with 60 Vbeta primers and 13 Jbeta primers. Sequencing was performed with immunoSEQ multiplex PCR; in TCRdb, only in-frame clones are kept and a portion is missing. The sample contains about 130,000 clones, 8% to 9.5% of which appear only once. Germline assignment: CDR1 MGHRA and CDR2 YSYEKL. The CDR3 has 14 residues. V lost 4 bases to trimming and J lost 2 bases, with 9 bases between them. As for the donors, each was a healthy bone marrow donor. Donors counted as nominally healthy when sampled, yet unrecorded immune exposures were likely. A remark on this clone: Its antigen is unknown.

Sequencing was carried out using PBMCs. V usage is TRBV4-1 and J usage is TRBJ1-5; the D gene is possibly TRBD1 (6 bases). This receptor was taken from a man aged 40-55 years in good health and CMV-seronegative. The CDR3 loop is CASSPNRGNQPQHF. CDR3 nucleotide sequence: TGCGCCAGCAGCCCGAACAGGGGCAATCAGCCCCAGCATTTT.